A single sample gave rise to the 2 T cell receptor beta chains below, sequenced in a study of T cells after yellow fever vaccination. Each CDR3 protein is one row after TCRdb ran MiXCR on the 5' RACE reads. This table holds 100,000 to 150,000 distinct CDR3 sequences, 7.4% found once. Specimen: CD4+ T cells sorted from PBMCs, collected around 10 days after the first yellow fever vaccination. The receptor source for this set is a man between 18 and 35 years old who received the YFV17D yellow fever vaccine.

At least ten counts were recorded for this clonotype. The V and J genes are TRBV4-2 and TRBJ2-5; 7 bases agree with TRBD2. The CDR3 spans 12 residues. Germline-derived CDR1 and CDR2 are LGHNA and YNFKEQ. Trimming cost V 0 bases and J 12 bases; bases outside gene matches: 4. CDR3: CASSQDGRTEYF. In nucleotides, the CDR3 is TGTGCCAGCAGCCAAGACGGGAGGACTGAGTACTTC.

In its sample, this clonotype was seen many times. This chain uses TRBV18 with TRBJ1-2; maybe TRBD1 (5 bases). CDR3 size: 15 residues. Germline lookup yields CDR1 KGHSH and CDR2 LQKENI. Trimming removed 4 bases at V and 8 bases at J, with 20 bases between. The CDR3 reads CASSHALDRAGGYTF. The CDR3 DNA is TGTGCCAGCTCACACGCCTTAGACAGAGCGGGAGGCTACACCTTC.